This T cell receptor beta chain stems from a study of blood T cells in healthy people across ages. This clonotype was detected a few times. The antigen remains unidentified. The use of a sample-barcoded 5' primer and a J-beta primer mix characterized a second PCR of about 7 to 12 cycles. TCRdb reanalysed the 5' RACE reads using MiXCR and keeps one entry per CDR3 protein. The repertoire includes 700,000 to 800,000 distinct CDR3 sequences, more than 40% of them detected once, and about 20% sits in the top ten. V lost 6 bases and J lost 4; bases outside the gene matches: 8. The CDR3 consists of 14 residues. CDR1 MDHEN and CDR2 SYDVKM come from the germline V gene. General study results and limits: Comparison with aged donors showed that long-lived donors had more naive CD4+ cells and higher diversity.

The gene calls are TRBV28 and TRBJ2-7; TRBD2 matches 8 bases. The specimen sequenced was blood. This clonotype was obtained from a woman in her fifties or sixties in good health. CDR3 region: CASRNLAGGYEQYF. The CDR3 DNA is TGTGCCAGCAGAAATCTGGCGGGAGGTTACGAGCAGTACTTC.